This T cell receptor (beta chain) is from a study of blood T cell repertoires in COVID-19. As for the study in general: Acute-phase and convalescent COVID-19 samples originated in the United States, Italy and Spain. T cells, B-cell-depleted T cells, or PBMCs supplied cDNA or gDNA.

How the authors handled the data: Reference gene primer amplification gave estimated nucleated cell counts. Profiled with immunoSEQ multiplex PCR; TCRdb holds only in-frame clones, not every one. The V and J calls and clone size were taken over from that table, and D and trimming were inferred from the DNA. The profile shows about 100,000 clones, around 83% of them singletons. Germline loops: CDR1 SGHTA, CDR2 FQGNSA. The V gene lost 5 bases and the J gene lost 3 bases, with 16 bases spanning the gap. This CDR3 comprises 16 residues. Sequenced material: peripheral blood. The chain has TRBV7-2 and TRBJ2-2, with D perhaps matching TRBD2 (6 bases). The origin of this receptor is a human donor in a cohort sampled during active COVID-19. The CDR3 nucleotides read TGTGCCAGCAGCCCCTTGACCGGGACTTACACCGGGGAGCTGTTTTTT. Amino acid sequence: CASSPLTGTYTGELFF.